This paragraph covers one T cell receptor (beta chain) sequence. Its cognate antigen has yet to be identified. Base qualities are missing; no much larger clone stands one base away. The data were obtained in a study of shared clonotypes between healthy human individuals (dated by TCRdb to the early 2020s). Looking at the study overall: A couple of women and a few men aged 18 to 49 years were included in the cohort. For each donor, three plates each were used for CD4 naive and CD4 memory, two plates were used for CD8 naive, and one plate was used for CD8 memory. The study deeply sequenced blood TCR repertoires of about 5 healthy adults to estimate repertoire size and the extent of clonotype sharing between individuals. Different laboratories and diverse techniques were used to prepare libraries and sequence TCR repertoires, to increase sequencing depth and limit assay-specific biases. Between about 0.8 and 8.9 billion PBMCs per donor were obtained by leukapheresis. Broader findings and caveats from the paper: Naive subsets generally had larger estimated clonotype richness than memory subsets did. Higher generation probabilities were observed for clonotypes shared by all four sorted-subset donors than for non-shared clonotypes. Sharing across four donors was observed for roughly 5% of naive CD4, over 3% of naive CD8, roughly 2.3% of memory CD4, and about 0.38% of memory CD8 clonotypes. Pairwise subsampling indicated that sequencing depth was expected to affect the degree of clonotype sharing among donors. Sampling was restricted to blood, and TCR repertoires in tissue are likely to differ from TCR repertoires in blood. Because the study included only a small number of donors, the genetic and exposure-history diversity represented was limited. Even with the large sequencing depth, rarefaction of the sorted-subset datasets indicated that sequencing was incomplete.

Using the deep immunoSEQ assay, TCR CDR3 regions were amplified from genomic DNA by multiplex PCR. For each cell subset, the extracted genomic DNA was distributed evenly across all wells of several immunoSEQ 96-well plates, and each plate served as one replicate. For sorted subsets, each replicate PCR was loaded with 200 ng genomic DNA, equivalent to about 30,000 T cell genomes. Purified libraries were quantified with a Qubit 3.0 fluorometer, sized on a Bioanalyzer 2100, and re-quantified with the KAPA Library Quantification kit. A separate single-read 150-cycle Illumina NextSeq 550 flow cell was used to sequence each immunoSEQ 96-well plate. Regarding the original processing steps: Because only junctional sequences without quality scores were contained in the immunoSEQ output, filtering matching that applied to full-length reads could not be performed. Sequences were annotated with PyIR, a Python wrapper for IgBLAST v1.9, using IMGT germline references to assign V/J genes and CDR3. Reads were removed for weak V/J assignments (E-value above 1e-6), missing CDR3, stop codons, out-of-frame junctions, or ambiguous translated residues. V3J clonotypes were defined as sequences sharing an identical inferred V gene, J gene, and CDR3 amino acid sequence. The percentage overlap between two repertoires was calculated by dividing the number of shared unique clonotypes by the size of the smaller repertoire. Repertoire richness was assessed with RTK rarefaction, the Chao1 estimator, and Recon v2.1 estimates of unobserved clonotypes. OLGA was used to compute generation probabilities for all TCRbeta clonotypes that the gDNA method yielded from several donors. Held by TCRdb, this immuneACCESS table contains in-frame sequences only and omits some clones. Under half of the omission traces to an unresolved V gene where checked; the cause of the rest is unknown. V, J and clone size derive from that table, while D and trimming were established from the DNA sequence. The sample table lists about 1,500,000 clones, around 97% of them with a count of one. The ten top clones hold more than 0.9% of the sample.

The donors were healthy, HIV-negative adults who had no recently reported acute infections or vaccinations. Only Caucasian adults living in Nashville, Tennessee, USA were represented among the donors. Magnetic negative selection was used to enrich CD4+ T cells, after which naive cells were positively selected on CD45RA and the negative fraction became the memory subset. Blood was collected by leukapheresis, and PBMCs were isolated by Ficoll-Histopaque density gradient centrifugation and then cryopreserved in liquid nitrogen vapor phase. Analytical flow cytometry was used to check the purity and quantity of every magnetically sorted T cell population. From each sorted fraction, genomic DNA was isolated and quantified by UV absorbance on a Nanodrop 2000c. The junction shows trimming of 6 bases on V and 4 bases on J, plus 15 bases between the germline ends. The CDR3 covers 14 residues, taking in both the cysteine and the phenylalanine. Here the CDR3 DNA is all that survives: 42 bases in frame from base 1. The germline V gene supplies CDR1 ENHRY and CDR2 SYGVKD.

The sequence was obtained from a young man in good health. The chain couples TRBV10-3 to TRBJ2-5; the D assignment is uncertain and may be TRBD1 or TRBD2, with 6 bases supporting each. Sequenced sample: naive CD4+ T cells sorted from blood. The cell subset or site label here, explained by the study, means: CD45RA+ positively selected. The nucleotide sequence reads TGTGCCATCAGCGGGGGCCGGGGTGGAGAGACCCAGTACTTC. It translates to CAISGGRGGETQYF.